The 18 T cell receptor beta chains presented below share a single source sample, sequenced in a study. TCRdb re-called the reads with MiXCR, one entry per CDR3 protein. The sample yields approximately 4,300 distinct CDR3 sequences, roughly 10% seen once. Source material: CD4+ T cells from synovial fluid. The receptor source for this set is a human donor with rheumatoid arthritis.

The CDR3 DNA follows: TGTGCCAGCAGCCGACAGGGCCCAGGGATGTTTTTT. It specifies CASSRQGPGMFF. V and J are TRBV7-9 and TRBJ1-4; 7 nucleotides agree with TRBD1. In germline, CDR1 is SEHNR, CDR2 FQNEAQ (reference sequence). Losses at the gene ends were 5 bases for V and 15 bases for J; bases not matched to a gene: 9. CDR3 length equals 12 residues.

For this clonotype: Just one base apart from a much larger clone, this may be a read error. The V call is TRBV20-1, the J call TRBJ2-3, with TRBD2 matching over 8 bases. CDR1 is DFQATT, CDR2 SNEGSKA, per germline (reference sequence). This CDR3 spans 14 amino acids. CDR3 amino acids: CSASGGLGEDAQYF. Written as DNA, the CDR3 is TGCAGTGCTAGTGGGGGACTAGGGGAAGATGCGCAGTATTTT.

This clonotype is medium-sized (0.01 to 0.1%) within its sample. The chain has TRBV5-1 and TRBJ1-3, with 9 bases matching TRBD1. The CDR3 runs 16 residues. The ends lost 0 bases at V and 0 bases at J; junction bases unmatched: 1. Germline assignment: CDR1 SGHRS and CDR2 YFSETQ. The CDR3 DNA follows: TGCGCCAGCAGCTTGGGGGACAGGGTCTCTGGAAACACCATATATTTT. It codes for CASSLGDRVSGNTIYF. The full variable domain, with the rest looked up from reference TRBV5-1 and TRBJ1-3, is KAGVTQTPRYLIKTRGQQVTLSCSPISGHRSVSWYQQTPGQGLQFLFEYFSETQRNKGNFPGRFSGRQFSNSRSEMNVSTLELGDSALYLCASSLGDRVSGNTIYFGEGSWLTVV.

The rearrangement uses TRBV4-2 and TRBJ2-7; D perhaps matches TRBD1 (7 bases). Deletions cut 3 bases from V and 2 bases from J, with 14 bases between. The V gene's germline CDR1 is LGHNA and CDR2 YNFKEQ. CDR3 length equals 15 residues. CDR3 amino acids: CASSQAGQIAYEQYF. The DNA of the CDR3 is TGTGCCAGCAGCCAGGCGGGACAGATCGCCTACGAGCAGTACTTC.

This clonotype is termed medium-sized. V and J are TRBV20-1 and TRBJ1-5, with 8 bases lining up with TRBD1. With 5 bases clipped from V and 6 bases from J, the junction kept 18 bases outside the gene matches. The germline gives CDR1 DFQATT, CDR2 SNEGSKA (reference sequence). This CDR3 is 17 amino acids long. This chain's CDR3 is CSAYQTGDAVMGQPQHF. As DNA, the CDR3 is TGCAGTGCTTACCAGACAGGGGATGCGGTGATGGGTCAGCCCCAGCATTTT.

CDR3 loop: CASSAGQGYGYTF. CDR3 sequence (DNA): TGTGCCAGCAGCGCGGGACAGGGCTATGGCTACACCTTC. V is TRBV7-9 and J is TRBJ1-2; 9 bases match TRBD1. This CDR3 spans 13 amino acids. Germline values: CDR1 SEHNR, CDR2 FQNEAQ (reference sequence). With 5 bases clipped from V and 4 bases from J, the junction kept 2 bases outside the gene matches. Full variable domain (rest looked up from reference TRBV7-9 and TRBJ1-2): DTGVSQNPRHKITKRGQNVTFRCDPISEHNRLYWYRQTLGQGPEFLTYFQNEAQLEKSRLLSDRFSAERPKGSFSTLEIQRTEQGDSAMYLCASSAGQGYGYTFGSGTRLTVV.

This chain joins TRBV20-1 and TRBJ2-1, with TRBD2 identical over 11 bases. With V trimmed by 3 bases and J by 5 bases, 15 bases remained unmatched. This CDR3 spans 18 amino acids. CDR1 is DFQATT and CDR2 is SNEGSKA in the germline V gene (reference sequence). In DNA form, the CDR3 reads TGCAGTGCTAGTTGGAGGATAGCGGGAGGGCCGGGAGACAATGAGCAGTTCTTC. This gives the protein CSASWRIAGGPGDNEQFF.

There are many counts of this clonotype. The V gene is TRBV4-1, the J gene TRBJ1-5; 9 bases line up with TRBD1. Germline V lookup: CDR1 MGHRA, CDR2 YSYEKL. J gave up 7 bases and V 0 bases, and 7 bases lay outside the gene matches. There are 16 residues in the CDR3. The CDR3: CASSQDLTGGRQPQHF. Here the CDR3 DNA reads TGCGCCAGCAGCCAAGATTTGACAGGGGGTCGGCAGCCCCAGCATTTT.

By its share, this clonotype is medium-sized. The chain is built from TRBV4-2 and TRBJ1-1; D is unclear. The CDR3 contains 15 residues. Deletions cut 0 bases from V and 2 bases from J, with 10 bases between. CDR1 and CDR2 from the germline V gene are LGHNA and YNFKEQ. CDR3 coding DNA: TGTGCCAGCAGCCAAGAAAGTGCCCGTAACACTGAAGCTTTCTTT. Translating it yields CASSQESARNTEAFF.

The chain carries TRBV20-1 and TRBJ2-3; 7 nucleotides align to TRBD2. Looked up from germline, CDR1 is DFQATT and CDR2 is SNEGSKA (reference sequence). The junction had 14 bases not matched to a gene; V was cut back by 5 bases and J by 6 bases. This CDR3 contains 15 residues. For the CDR3, the DNA is TGCAGTGCTCCCCCGGGCAGCGGGGAGTTGGATACGCAGTATTTT. Translating gives CSAPPGSGELDTQYF.

Judged by abundance, this clonotype is medium-sized (0.01 to 0.1%). The chain uses TRBV28 and TRBJ2-1, with D possibly being TRBD2 (5 bases). Trimming pared 2 bases from V and 4 bases from J, leaving 9 bases between. Germline lookup yields CDR1 MDHEN and CDR2 SYDVKM. This CDR3 has 14 residues. CDR3 sequence (DNA): TGTGCCAGCAGTTTAAACGGACTTTACAATGAGCAGTTCTTC. Its translation is CASSLNGLYNEQFF.

Concerning this clonotype itself: A far larger clone differs by one base, so this is likely a read error. The chain has TRBV3-1 and TRBJ2-1; D not certain. CDR3 size: 13 residues. Trimming took 4 bases from V and 10 from J, leaving 14 bases between them. CDR1 is LGHDT, CDR2 YNNKEL, per germline (reference sequence). The CDR3 loop reads CASSLGRSYEQFF. The CDR3 DNA follows: TGTGCCAGCAGCCTTGGACGGTCATACGAGCAGTTCTTC.

By share of the sample, this clonotype is medium-sized (0.01 to 0.1%). The chain links TRBV5-1 to TRBJ2-1; D is tentatively TRBD1 or TRBD2 (5 bases each). The V and J ends lost 0 bases and 1 base respectively, with 8 bases between them. The CDR3 has 15 residues. Germline V gene data show CDR1 as SGHRS and CDR2 as YFSETQ. In DNA, the CDR3 is TGCGCCAGCAGCTTGGTGGGGACGTCCTACAATGAGCAGTTCTTC. Translating it yields CASSLVGTSYNEQFF.

Remarks on this clonotype: A much bigger clone sits one base away, suggesting this may be a read error. The chain has TRBV6-2 or TRBV6-3 and TRBJ2-2; 7 nucleotides match TRBD2. Germline lookup yields CDR1 MNHEY and CDR2 SVGEGT. This CDR3 comprises 12 residues. In nucleotides, the CDR3 is TGTACCAGCAAAGGACTAGTTCAGAAGCTGTTTTTT. Translated, it gives CTSKGLVQKLFF.

At least ten counts were recorded for this clonotype. The CDR3 nucleotides are TGCAGTGCTAGTCGCCCCGGGACTAGCTCTGCGGGCGGGGAGCTGTTTTTT. Translating it yields CSASRPGTSSAGGELFF. The V call is TRBV20-1, the J call TRBJ2-2; 9 nucleotides line up with TRBD2. This CDR3 is 17 amino acids long. J lost 7 bases, V lost 3 bases, and 15 bases had no gene match. The germline CDR1 and CDR2 sequences are DFQATT and SNEGSKA (reference sequence).

This clonotype was counted only a few times. J is TRBJ2-2 and V is TRBV19; 8 bases match TRBD1. Per germline, CDR1 LNHDA and CDR2 SQIVND (reference sequence). The CDR3 extends over 15 amino acids. J gave up 1 base and V 7 bases, and 5 bases lay outside the gene matches. CDR3 region: CASTTGTGNTGELFF. CDR3 sequence (DNA): TGTGCCAGTACAACTGGGACAGGGAACACCGGGGAGCTGTTTTTT. Full variable domain (remainder filled in from reference TRBV19 and TRBJ2-2): DGGITQSPKYLFRKEGQNVTLSCEQNLNHDAMYWYRQDPGQGLRLIYYSQIVNDFQKGDIAEGYSVSREKKESFPLTVTSAQKNPTAFYLCASTTGTGNTGELFFGEGSRLTVL.

The chain links TRBV9 to TRBJ1-6; D call uncertain. Germline CDR1 and CDR2: SGDLS and YYNGEE. The CDR3 has 13 residues. Trimming took off 4 bases at V and 8 bases at J, with 10 bases between the two ends. CDR3 sequence reads: CASSLMGDSPLHF. In nucleotides, the CDR3 is TGTGCCAGCAGCCTAATGGGTGATTCACCCCTCCACTTT. Drawing the rest from reference TRBV9 and TRBJ1-6, the complete variable domain is DSGVTQTPKHLITATGQRVTLRCSPRSGDLSVYWYQQSLDQGLQFLIQYYNGEERAKGNILERFSAQQFPDLHSELNLSSLELGDSALYFCASSLMGDSPLHFGNGTRLTVT.

The chain combines TRBV7-3 with TRBJ2-1; D is undetermined. This CDR3 is built from 16 residues. V was trimmed by 4 bases and J by 2 bases, leaving 15 bases between them. Germline assignment: CDR1 SGHTA and CDR2 FQGTGA. CDR3 bases: TGTGCCAGCAGCTACCCGAGCAGGAGAGCCTACAATGAGCAGTTCTTC. Its protein is CASSYPSRRAYNEQFF.